This TCR beta chain was sequenced in a study of T cell clonotyping in hematopoietic cell transplantation. Notes on the study in general: Broader posttransplant TCR repertoire diversity was predicted by graft donor and pretransplant recipient Inverse Simpson Index values. Few recipient clonotypes overlapped donors; over 95% were de novo at given depth. After transplant, recipient diversity fell while pathologically expanded clonotypes grew through day 180.

Here immunoSEQ multiplex PCR was the method, and the copy in TCRdb shows in-frame clones only, minus some. Of some 29,000 clones in the sample, approximately 77% were seen once. About this clone itself: Its antigen is not known.

The time point is: recipient sample about 28 days before transplant, after cytoreduction. Samples: about 28 days before transplant, then days 30, 100 and 180 after. CDR3 length: 14 amino acids. The V end lost 6 bases, the J end lost 1 base, and 10 bases lay between the germline ends. Germline CDR1 and CDR2: MNHNY and SVGAGI (reference sequence). The origin of this receptor is a man aged 35 to 55 with acute myeloid leukemia. Some clones in this sample may be carry-over from other donors' samples. The starting material was peripheral blood mononuclear cells, obtained before stem cell transplant. V usage is TRBV6-6 and J usage is TRBJ1-5, with D uncertain. The CDR3 here is CASSQLSSNQPQHF. In DNA form, the CDR3 reads TGTGCCAGCAGCCAGTTATCGAGCAATCAGCCCCAGCATTTT.